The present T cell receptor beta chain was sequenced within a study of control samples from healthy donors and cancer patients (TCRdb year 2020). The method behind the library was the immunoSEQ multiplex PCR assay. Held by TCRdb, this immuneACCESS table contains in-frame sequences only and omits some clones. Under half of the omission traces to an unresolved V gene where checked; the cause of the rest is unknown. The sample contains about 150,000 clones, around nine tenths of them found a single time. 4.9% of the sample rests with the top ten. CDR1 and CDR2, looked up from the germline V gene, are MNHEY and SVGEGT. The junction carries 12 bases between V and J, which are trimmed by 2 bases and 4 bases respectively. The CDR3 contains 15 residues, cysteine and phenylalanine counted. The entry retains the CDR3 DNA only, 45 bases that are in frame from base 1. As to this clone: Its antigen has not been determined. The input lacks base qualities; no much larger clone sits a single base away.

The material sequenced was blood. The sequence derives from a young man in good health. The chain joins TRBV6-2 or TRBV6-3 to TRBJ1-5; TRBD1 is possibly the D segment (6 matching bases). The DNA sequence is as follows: TGTGCCAGCAGTTACGGGGGCGCGAGGAATCAGCCCCAGCATTTT. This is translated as CASSYGGARNQPQHF.